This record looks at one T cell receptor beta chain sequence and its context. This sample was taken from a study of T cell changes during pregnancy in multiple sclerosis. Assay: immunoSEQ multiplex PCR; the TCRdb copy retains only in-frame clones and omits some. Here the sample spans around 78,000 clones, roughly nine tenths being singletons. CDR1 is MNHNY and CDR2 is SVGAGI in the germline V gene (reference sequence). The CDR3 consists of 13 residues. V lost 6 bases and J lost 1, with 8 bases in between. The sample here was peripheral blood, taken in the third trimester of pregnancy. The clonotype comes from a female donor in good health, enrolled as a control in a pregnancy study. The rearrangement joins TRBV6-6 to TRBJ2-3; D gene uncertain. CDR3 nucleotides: TGTGCCAGCAGCCCTCCGGGCACAGATACGCAGTATTTT. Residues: CASSPPGTDTQYF.